These T cell receptor beta chains were read from a single sample in a study of cytotoxic CD8 clonotypes in ibrutinib-treated CLL. Profiled with immunoSEQ multiplex PCR; TCRdb holds only in-frame clones, not every one. The sample lists more than 200,000 clones; 70% were seen once. The specimen comprised PBMCs, sampled after 12 months of ibrutinib treatment. These TCRs come from a human donor with chronic lymphocytic leukemia. The CDR3 runs from the conserved cysteine through the conserved F or W. Fields, in order: clone size, V gene, D gene, J gene, CDR3 length, CDR3 protein, CDR3 DNA. A D gene is named only where the DNA matches it firmly. The listing skips clone size in some rows; elsewhere it reads once, few, many or a size class.

>.|TRBV30|.|TRBJ2-1|14
CAWSPYTTSHEQFF
TGTGCCTGGAGTCCTTATACCACATCCCATGAGCAGTTCTTC
>.|TRBV4-3|.|TRBJ2-3|17
CASSQKYLAYEADTQYF
TGCGCCAGCAGCCAGAAGTACCTAGCGTATGAAGCAGATACGCAGTATTTT
>.|TRBV7-3|.|TRBJ1-2|13
CASSPDSDYGYTF
TGTGCCAGCAGCCCGGACAGTGACTATGGCTACACCTTC
>.|TRBV7-2|.|TRBJ1-1|15
CASSPRAGAGIEAFF
TGTGCCAGCAGCCCCCGTGCGGGGGCGGGCATTGAAGCTTTCTTT
>.|TRBV30|TRBD1|TRBJ2-7|14
CAWSVPDRVKEQYF
TGTGCCTGGAGTGTACCTGACAGGGTAAAGGAGCAGTACTTC
>.|TRBV7-2|.|TRBJ2-1|12
CASSLREGKQFF
TGTGCCAGCAGCTTAAGAGAGGGGAAGCAGTTCTTC
>.|TRBV7-2|.|TRBJ1-2|14
CASSLKTGPYGYTF
TGTGCCAGCAGCCTTAAGACAGGTCCCTATGGCTACACCTTC
>.|TRBV2|.|TRBJ1-2|14
CASSARADNYGYTF
TGTGCCAGCAGCGCGAGGGCGGATAACTATGGCTACACCTTC
>.|TRBV6-5|.|TRBJ2-7|15
CASSYRPYGSYEQYF
TGTGCCAGCAGTTATCGGCCATACGGCTCCTACGAGCAGTACTTC
>.|TRBV27|TRBD1|TRBJ2-7|15
CASSLKRDRSYEQYF
TGTGCCAGCAGTTTAAAACGGGACAGGTCCTACGAGCAGTACTTC
>.|TRBV7-3|.|TRBJ1-1|14
CASSLEGTRTEAFF
TGTGCCAGCAGCTTAGAGGGTACGAGAACTGAAGCTTTCTTT
>.|TRBV6-5|TRBD1|TRBJ1-2|15
CASSYSGTGNYGYTF
TGTGCCAGCAGTTACTCCGGGACAGGGAACTATGGCTACACCTTC
>few|TRBV7-8|.|TRBJ1-5|15
CASSLYARKDQPQHF
TGTGCCAGCAGCTTATACGCACGGAAAGATCAGCCCCAGCATTTT
>few|TRBV5-1|.|TRBJ1-5|14
CASSLDKRGQPQHF
TGCGCCAGCAGCTTGGACAAAAGGGGTCAGCCCCAGCATTTT
>few|TRBV9|.|TRBJ1-3|15
CASSVYMDSGNTIYF
TGTGCCAGCAGCGTTTATATGGACTCTGGAAACACCATATATTTT
>.|TRBV19|TRBD1|TRBJ1-4|15
CASSIVWTGDEKLFF
TGTGCCAGTAGTATAGTTTGGACAGGGGACGAAAAACTGTTTTTT
>.|TRBV5-1|TRBD1|TRBJ1-2|15
CASSSRTGQNYGYTF
TGCGCCAGCAGCTCCCGGACAGGCCAAAACTATGGCTACACCTTC
>few|TRBV19|.|TRBJ1-2|13
CASSIFTGHGYTF
TGTGCCAGTAGTATATTCACGGGGCATGGCTACACCTTC
>.|TRBV5-6|.|TRBJ2-7|12
CASSLRSYEQYF
TGTGCCAGCAGCCTCAGGAGTTACGAGCAGTACTTC
>.|TRBV6-1|.|TRBJ2-7|15
CASQVSGLPTLEQYF
TGTGCCAGCCAGGTCTCCGGGCTCCCTACCCTAGAGCAGTACTTC
>.|TRBV20-1|.|TRBJ2-7|11
CSARDPREQYF
TGCAGTGCTAGAGATCCCCGTGAGCAGTACTTC
>.|TRBV30|.|TRBJ1-5|12
CAWRQGNQPQHF
TGTGCCTGGAGACAGGGTAACCAGCCCCAGCATTTT
>.|TRBV10-3|.|TRBJ1-1|15
CAISVVPDRNTEAFF
TGTGCCATCAGTGTTGTTCCCGACCGGAACACTGAAGCTTTCTTT
>.|TRBV11-1|TRBD1|TRBJ2-1|15
CASSSRRGPRDEQFF
TGTGCCAGCAGCTCCCGCAGGGGGCCCAGGGATGAGCAGTTCTTC
>.|TRBV5-4|.|TRBJ2-7|14
CASSLGGSYYEQYF
TGTGCCAGCAGCTTGGGGGGGTCCTACTACGAGCAGTACTTC
>.|TRBV6-6|TRBD2|TRBJ2-5|15
CASSYSGTTQGTQYF
TGTGCCAGCAGTTACTCCGGGACTACCCAAGGGACCCAGTACTTC
>few|TRBV25-1|.|TRBJ1-6|14
CASSARQTPSPLHF
TGTGCCAGCAGTGCCCGTCAGACGCCATCACCCCTCCACTTT
>.|TRBV6-5|.|TRBJ1-3|14
CASTLGGPGNTIYF
TGTGCCAGCACCCTTGGGGGGCCTGGAAACACCATATATTTT
>.|TRBV7-2|TRBD2|TRBJ2-1|16
CASSLEGLAYYNEQFF
TGTGCCAGCAGCTTAGAGGGACTAGCGTACTACAATGAGCAGTTCTTC
>.|TRBV6-5|TRBD1|TRBJ1-2|13
CASSSGQGHGYTF
TGTGCCAGCAGTTCCGGACAGGGCCATGGCTACACCTTC
>.|TRBV7-2|TRBD1|TRBJ2-7|13
CASIDRDACEQYF
TGTGCCAGTATCGACAGGGATGCCTGCGAGCAGTACTTC
>.|TRBV6-4|.|TRBJ2-1|17
CASSVRSSGNSYNEQFF
TGTGCCAGCAGTGTCCGTAGTAGCGGAAACTCCTACAATGAGCAGTTCTTC
>.|TRBV10-3|TRBD1|TRBJ1-1|13
CAITRTGGTEAFF
TGTGCCATTACGAGGACAGGGGGTACTGAAGCTTTCTTT
>.|TRBV4-2|.|TRBJ2-3|13
CASSQTSSDTQYF
TGTGCCAGCAGCCAGACTAGTTCAGATACGCAGTATTTT
>.|TRBV30|TRBD2|TRBJ2-7|13
CACGLAGEHEQYF
TGTGCCTGTGGACTAGCGGGAGAACACGAGCAGTACTTC